This TCR beta chain was documented in a study of blood T cell repertoires in COVID-19. In the study overall: PBMCs, B-cell-depleted T cells, or T cells were the source of the cDNA or gDNA that made up the material.

In the original workflow: The assay estimated nucleated cells by amplifying reference gene primers. TCRdb keeps only in-frame clones here, not all; method: immunoSEQ multiplex PCR. V, J and clone size reflect that table, while D and trimming were determined from the DNA. The repertoire holds 100,000 to 150,000 clones, with 65% to 90% as singletons. V was clipped by 6 bases and J by 3 bases; unmatched bases: 11. This CDR3 contains 17 residues. From germline, CDR1 is LNHDA and CDR2 SQIVND (reference sequence). The sample comprised peripheral blood. This chain joins TRBV19 and TRBJ1-4, with 9 bases aligning to TRBD1. This TCR came from a man older than 75 with active or convalescent COVID-19. The DNA for the CDR3 is TGTGCCAGTAGGAGCCAATACTGGACAGGGGCTAATGAAAAACTGTTTTTT. The encoded protein is CASRSQYWTGANEKLFF.